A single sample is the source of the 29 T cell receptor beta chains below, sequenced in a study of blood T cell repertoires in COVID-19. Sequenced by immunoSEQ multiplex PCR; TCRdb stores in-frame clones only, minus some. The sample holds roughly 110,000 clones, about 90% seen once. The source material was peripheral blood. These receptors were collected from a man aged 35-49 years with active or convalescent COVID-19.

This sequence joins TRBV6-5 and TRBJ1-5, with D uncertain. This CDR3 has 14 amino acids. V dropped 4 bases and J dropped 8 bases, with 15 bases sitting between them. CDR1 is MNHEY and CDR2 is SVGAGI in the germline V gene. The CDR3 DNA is TGTGCCAGCAGTTGGTCGGTATCCGAGGAGCCCCAGCATTTT. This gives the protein CASSWSVSEEPQHF.

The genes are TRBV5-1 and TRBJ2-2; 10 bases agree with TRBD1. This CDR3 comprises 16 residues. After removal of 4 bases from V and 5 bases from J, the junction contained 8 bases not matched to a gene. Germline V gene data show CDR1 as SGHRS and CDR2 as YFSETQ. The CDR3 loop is CASSTTGGARTGELFF. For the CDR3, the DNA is TGCGCCAGCAGCACGACAGGGGGCGCAAGGACCGGGGAGCTGTTTTTT.

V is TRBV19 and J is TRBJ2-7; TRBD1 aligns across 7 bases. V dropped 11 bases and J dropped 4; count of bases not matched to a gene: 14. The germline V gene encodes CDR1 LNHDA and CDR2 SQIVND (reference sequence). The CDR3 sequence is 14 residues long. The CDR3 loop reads CASKGRDRAYEQYF. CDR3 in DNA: TGTGCCTCCAAGGGACGCGACAGGGCATACGAGCAGTACTTC.

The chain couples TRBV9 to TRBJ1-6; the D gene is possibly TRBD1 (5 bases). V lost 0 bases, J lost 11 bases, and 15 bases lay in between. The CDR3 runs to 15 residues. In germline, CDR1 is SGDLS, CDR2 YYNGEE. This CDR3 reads CASSVGRDPRTPLHF. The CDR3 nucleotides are TGTGCCAGCAGCGTAGGGAGGGACCCACGGACACCCCTCCACTTT.

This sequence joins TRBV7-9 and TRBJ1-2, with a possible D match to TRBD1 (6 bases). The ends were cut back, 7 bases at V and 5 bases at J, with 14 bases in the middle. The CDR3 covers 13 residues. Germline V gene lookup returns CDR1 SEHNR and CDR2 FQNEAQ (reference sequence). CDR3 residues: CASTEGGLYGYTF. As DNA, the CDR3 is TGTGCCAGCACTGAGGGGGGGCTGTATGGCTACACCTTC.

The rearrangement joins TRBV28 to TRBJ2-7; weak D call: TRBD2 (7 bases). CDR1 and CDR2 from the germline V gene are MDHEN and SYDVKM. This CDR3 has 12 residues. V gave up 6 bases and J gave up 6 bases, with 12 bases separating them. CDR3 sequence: CASRLGGGEQYF. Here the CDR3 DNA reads TGTGCCAGCAGGCTAGGGGGGGGCGAGCAGTACTTC.

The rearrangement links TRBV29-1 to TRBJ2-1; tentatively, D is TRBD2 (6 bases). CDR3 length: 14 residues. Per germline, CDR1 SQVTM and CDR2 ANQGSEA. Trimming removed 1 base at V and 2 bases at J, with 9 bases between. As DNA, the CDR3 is TGCAGCGTTGAAGGCGGGAACACCTACAATGAGCAGTTCTTC. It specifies CSVEGGNTYNEQFF.

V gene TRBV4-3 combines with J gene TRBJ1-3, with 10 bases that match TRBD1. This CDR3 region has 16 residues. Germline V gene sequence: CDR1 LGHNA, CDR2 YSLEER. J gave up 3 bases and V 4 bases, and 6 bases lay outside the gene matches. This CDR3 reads CASSRETGGIGNTIYF. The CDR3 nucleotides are TGCGCCAGCAGCCGGGAGACAGGGGGCATTGGAAACACCATATATTTT.

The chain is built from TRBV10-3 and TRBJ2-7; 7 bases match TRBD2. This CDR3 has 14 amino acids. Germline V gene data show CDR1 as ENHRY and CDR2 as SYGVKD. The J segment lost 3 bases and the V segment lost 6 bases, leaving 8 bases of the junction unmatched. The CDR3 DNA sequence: TGTGCCATCAGCGACCTAGCGGCGAACTACGAGCAGTACTTC. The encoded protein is CAISDLAANYEQYF.

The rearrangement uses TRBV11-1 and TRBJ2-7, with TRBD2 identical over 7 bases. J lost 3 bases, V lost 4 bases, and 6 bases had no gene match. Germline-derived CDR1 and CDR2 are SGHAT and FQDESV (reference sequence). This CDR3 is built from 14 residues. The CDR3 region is CASSWSAGVYEQYF. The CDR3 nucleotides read TGTGCCAGCAGCTGGTCGGCGGGAGTCTACGAGCAGTACTTC.

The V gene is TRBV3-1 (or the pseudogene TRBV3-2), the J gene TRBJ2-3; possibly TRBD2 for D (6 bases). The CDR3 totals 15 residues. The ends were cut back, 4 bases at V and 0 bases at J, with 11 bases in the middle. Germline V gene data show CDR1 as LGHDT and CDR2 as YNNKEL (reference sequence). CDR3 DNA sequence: TGTGCCAGCAGCCCCCGGGACTCTAGCACAGATACGCAGTATTTT. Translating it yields CASSPRDSSTDTQYF.

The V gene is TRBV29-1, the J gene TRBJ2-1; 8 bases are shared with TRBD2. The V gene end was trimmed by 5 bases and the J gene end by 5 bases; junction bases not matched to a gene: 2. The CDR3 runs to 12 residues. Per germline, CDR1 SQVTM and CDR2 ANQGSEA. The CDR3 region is CSVTSGNNEQFF. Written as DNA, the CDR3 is TGCAGCGTTACTAGCGGTAACAATGAGCAGTTCTTC.

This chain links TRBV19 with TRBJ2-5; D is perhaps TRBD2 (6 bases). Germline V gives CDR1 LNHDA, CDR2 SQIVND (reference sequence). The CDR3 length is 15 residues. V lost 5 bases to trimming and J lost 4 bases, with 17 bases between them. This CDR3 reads CASSPYRAGGETQYF. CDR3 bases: TGTGCCAGTAGTCCTTACCGGGCCGGGGGAGAGACCCAGTACTTC. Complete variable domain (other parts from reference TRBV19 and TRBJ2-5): DGGITQSPKYLFRKEGQNVTLSCEQNLNHDAMYWYRQDPGQGLRLIYYSQIVNDFQKGDIAEGYSVSREKKESFPLTVTSAQKNPTAFYLCASSPYRAGGETQYFGPGTRLLVL.

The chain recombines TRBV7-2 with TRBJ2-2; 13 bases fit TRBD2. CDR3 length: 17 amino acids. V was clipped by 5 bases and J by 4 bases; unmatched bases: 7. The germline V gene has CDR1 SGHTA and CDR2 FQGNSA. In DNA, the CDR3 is TGTGCCAGCAGCGCCCGACTAGCGGGAGGTAGCACCGGGGAGCTGTTTTTT. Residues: CASSARLAGGSTGELFF.

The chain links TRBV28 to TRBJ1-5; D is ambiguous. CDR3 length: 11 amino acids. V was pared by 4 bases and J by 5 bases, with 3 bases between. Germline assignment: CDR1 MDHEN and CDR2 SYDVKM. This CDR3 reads CASSSYQPQHF. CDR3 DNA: TGTGCCAGCAGTTCATATCAGCCCCAGCATTTT.

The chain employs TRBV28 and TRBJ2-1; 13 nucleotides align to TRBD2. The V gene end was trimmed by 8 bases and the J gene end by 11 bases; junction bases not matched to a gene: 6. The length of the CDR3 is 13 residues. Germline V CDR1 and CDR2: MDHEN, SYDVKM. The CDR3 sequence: CASGLAGVSKQFF. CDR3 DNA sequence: TGTGCCAGCGGACTAGCGGGAGTGTCCAAGCAGTTCTTC.

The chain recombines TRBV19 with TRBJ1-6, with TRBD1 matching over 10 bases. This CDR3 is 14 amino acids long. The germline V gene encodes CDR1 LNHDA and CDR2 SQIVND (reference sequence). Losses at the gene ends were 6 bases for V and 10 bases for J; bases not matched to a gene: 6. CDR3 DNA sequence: TGTGCCAGTAGGACGGGACAGGGGAACTCACCCCTCCACTTT. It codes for CASRTGQGNSPLHF.

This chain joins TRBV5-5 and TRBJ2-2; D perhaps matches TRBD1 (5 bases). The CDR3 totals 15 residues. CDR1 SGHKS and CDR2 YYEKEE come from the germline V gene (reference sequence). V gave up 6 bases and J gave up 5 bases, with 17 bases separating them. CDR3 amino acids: CASTLSWKGTGELFF. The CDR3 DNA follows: TGTGCCAGCACCCTAAGCTGGAAGGGGACCGGGGAGCTGTTTTTT.

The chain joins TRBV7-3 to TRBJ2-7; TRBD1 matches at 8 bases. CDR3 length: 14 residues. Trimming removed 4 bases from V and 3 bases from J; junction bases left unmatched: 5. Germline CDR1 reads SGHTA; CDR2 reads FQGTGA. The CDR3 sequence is CASSSGTGVYEQYF. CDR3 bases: TGTGCCAGCAGCTCAGGGACAGGTGTCTACGAGCAGTACTTC.

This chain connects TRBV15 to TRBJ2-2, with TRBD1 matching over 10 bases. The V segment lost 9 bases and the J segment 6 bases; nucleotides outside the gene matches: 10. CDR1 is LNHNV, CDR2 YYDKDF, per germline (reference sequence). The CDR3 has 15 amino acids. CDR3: CATSPVGQGAGELFF. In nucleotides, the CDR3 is TGTGCCACTTCCCCCGTTGGACAGGGGGCCGGGGAGCTGTTTTTT. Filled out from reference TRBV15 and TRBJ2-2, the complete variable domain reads DAMVIQNPRYQVTQFGKPVTLSCSQTLNHNVMYWYQQKSSQAPKLLFHYYDKDFNNEADTPDNFQSRRPNTSFCFLDIRSPGLGDTAMYLCATSPVGQGAGELFFGEGSRLTVL.

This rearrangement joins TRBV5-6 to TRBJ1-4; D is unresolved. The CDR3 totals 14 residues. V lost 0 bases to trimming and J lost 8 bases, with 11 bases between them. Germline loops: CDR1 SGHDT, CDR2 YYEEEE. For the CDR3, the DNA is TGTGCCAGCAGCTTGGGAGGACTGGACGAAAAACTGTTTTTT. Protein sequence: CASSLGGLDEKLFF.

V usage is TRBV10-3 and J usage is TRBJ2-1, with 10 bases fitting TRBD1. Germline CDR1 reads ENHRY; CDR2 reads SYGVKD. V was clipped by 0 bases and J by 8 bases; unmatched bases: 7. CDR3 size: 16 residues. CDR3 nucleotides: TGTGCCATCAGTGAGTCTCTCGGGGACAGGGGTGATGAGCAGTTCTTC. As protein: CAISESLGDRGDEQFF.

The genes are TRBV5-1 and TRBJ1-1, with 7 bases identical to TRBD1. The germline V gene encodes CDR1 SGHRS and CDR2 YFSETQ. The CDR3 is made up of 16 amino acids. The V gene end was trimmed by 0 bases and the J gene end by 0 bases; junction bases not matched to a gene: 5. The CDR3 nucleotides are TGCGCCAGCAGCTTGGAGGGACAGCCCATGAACACTGAAGCTTTCTTT. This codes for CASSLEGQPMNTEAFF.

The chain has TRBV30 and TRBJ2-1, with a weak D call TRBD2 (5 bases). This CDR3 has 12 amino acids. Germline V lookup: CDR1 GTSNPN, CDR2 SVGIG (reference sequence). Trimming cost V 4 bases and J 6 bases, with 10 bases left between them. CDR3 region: CAWNNGVNEQFF. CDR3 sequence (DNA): TGTGCCTGGAACAACGGGGTCAATGAGCAGTTCTTC.

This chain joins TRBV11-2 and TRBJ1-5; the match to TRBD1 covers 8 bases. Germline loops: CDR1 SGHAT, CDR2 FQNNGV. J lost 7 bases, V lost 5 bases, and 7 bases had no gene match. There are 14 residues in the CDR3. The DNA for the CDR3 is TGTGCCAGCAGCGTACAGGGGGTAAAACAGCCCCAGCATTTT. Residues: CASSVQGVKQPQHF. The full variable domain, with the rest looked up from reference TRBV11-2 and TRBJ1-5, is EAGVAQSPRYKIIEKRQSVAFWCNPISGHATLYWYQQILGQGPKLLIQFQNNGVVDDSQLPKDRFSAERLKGVDSTLKIQPAKLEDSAVYLCASSVQGVKQPQHFGDGTRLSIL.

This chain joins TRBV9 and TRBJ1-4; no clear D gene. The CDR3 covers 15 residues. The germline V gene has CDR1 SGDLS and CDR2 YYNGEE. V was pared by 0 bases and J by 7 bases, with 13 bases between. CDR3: CASSVDSLGGEKLFF. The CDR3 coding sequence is TGTGCCAGCAGCGTAGATTCTCTTGGAGGTGAAAAACTGTTTTTT.

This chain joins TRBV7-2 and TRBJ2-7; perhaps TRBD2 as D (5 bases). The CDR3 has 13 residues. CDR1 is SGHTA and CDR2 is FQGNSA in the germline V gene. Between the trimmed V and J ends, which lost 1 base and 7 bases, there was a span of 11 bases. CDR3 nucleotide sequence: TGTGCCAGCAGCTTAGGCGGTTCGGGAGAGCAGTACTTC. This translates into CASSLGGSGEQYF.

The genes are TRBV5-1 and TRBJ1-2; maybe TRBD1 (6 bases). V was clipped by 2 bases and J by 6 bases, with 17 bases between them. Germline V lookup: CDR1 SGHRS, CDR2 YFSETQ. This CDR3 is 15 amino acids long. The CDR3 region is CASSFEDRWGHGYTF. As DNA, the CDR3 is TGCGCCAGCAGCTTCGAAGACAGGTGGGGTCATGGCTACACCTTC.

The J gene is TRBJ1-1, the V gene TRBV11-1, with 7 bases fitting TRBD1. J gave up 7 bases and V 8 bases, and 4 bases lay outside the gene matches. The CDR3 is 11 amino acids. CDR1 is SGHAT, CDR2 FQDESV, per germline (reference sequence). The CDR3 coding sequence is TGTGCCAGCGACAGGGCGGGTGAAGCTTTCTTT. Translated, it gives CASDRAGEAFF.